This T cell receptor (beta chain) was captured by sequencing in a study of T cells in tumors after PD-1 blockade. Study context: Each patient got pembrolizumab 200 mg every 3 weeks or cemiplimab 350 mg every 2 weeks. During anti-PD-1 treatment, some patients continued daily vismodegib 150 mg. Blood samples averaged around 100,000 templates (range roughly 21,000-290,000) and under 40,000 unique clonotypes.

This CDR3 is 15 amino acids long. V was clipped by 4 bases and J by 0 bases; unmatched bases: 3. Germline values: CDR1 SNHLY, CDR2 FYNNEI. Measured with immunoSEQ multiplex PCR; TCRdb has only the in-frame clones, and not every one. This repertoire shows some 66,000 clones, roughly 70% found once; its top ten account for 4.7%. Template: tumor biopsy or peripheral blood genomic DNA, roughly 550-6,500 ng per sample. This TCR was recovered from a human donor with basal cell carcinoma. The source was PBMCs, collected after anti-PD-1 treatment. The chain uses TRBV2 and TRBJ1-5, with 7 bases matching TRBD1. The CDR3, as DNA: TGTGCCAGCAGTGGTCAGGGGGTTAGCAATCAGCCCCAGCATTTT. Translated, it gives CASSGQGVSNQPQHF.